These 25 T cell receptor beta chains share one sample of origin, sequenced in a study of T cell repertoires in cytomegalovirus infection. TCRdb passed the reads through MiXCR, listing each CDR3 protein once. This table holds 150,000 to 160,000 distinct CDR3 sequences, around a quarter found once. Source material: PBMCs. The receptors were gathered from a human donor in good health (CMV status not recorded). Some clones in this sample may be carry-over from other donors' samples.

CDR3 bases: TGTGCCAGCAGTTACCAGGGACCCCGTTACAATGAGCAGTTCTTC. Amino acid sequence: CASSYQGPRYNEQFF. This chain uses TRBV6-2 or TRBV6-3 with TRBJ2-1; possibly TRBD1 or TRBD2 for D (5 bases each). CDR1 and CDR2 from the germline V gene are MNHEY and SVGEGT. Trimming left V 2 bases short and J 4 bases short, with 12 bases between. This CDR3 contains 15 residues.

This clonotype appeared a few times. At one boundary the junction diverges from the germline segment, which might be a read error. The gene calls are TRBV7-8 and TRBJ2-5; TRBD1 might be the D (7 bases). The CDR3 loop spans 14 amino acids. Germline lookup yields CDR1 SGHVS and CDR2 FQNEAQ. The CDR3 sequence is CASSIAQGRETQYF. The CDR3 DNA reads TGTGCCAGCAGCATAGCACAGGGGAGGGAGACCCAGTACTTC.

The rearrangement uses TRBV12-3 or TRBV12-4 and TRBJ1-6; tentatively, D is TRBD1 (6 bases). The CDR3 has 15 residues. V was clipped by 1 base and J by 9 bases, with 13 bases between them. CDR3 nucleotides: TGTGCCAGCAGTTTAGATGGGGGGCAAAGTTCACCCCTCCACTTT. This translates into CASSLDGGQSSPLHF.

The chain employs TRBV6-2 or TRBV6-3 and TRBJ2-1, with 7 bases fitting TRBD2. Germline V gene data show CDR1 as MNHEY and CDR2 as SVGEGT. The CDR3 extends over 16 amino acids. The V and J ends lost 6 bases and 3 bases, in that order; junction bases with no gene match: 11. This CDR3 is CASRPLLAAYYNEQFF. The DNA for the CDR3 is TGTGCCAGCAGACCCCTCCTAGCGGCCTACTACAATGAGCAGTTCTTC.

CDR3 region: CASSLEGLVYEQYF. For the CDR3, the DNA is TGCGCCAGCAGCTTGGAGGGGCTGGTCTACGAGCAGTACTTC. This chain uses TRBV5-1 with TRBJ2-7; possibly TRBD1 for D (5 bases). The CDR3 loop spans 14 amino acids. CDR1 SGHRS and CDR2 YFSETQ come from the germline V gene. V was pared by 0 bases and J by 3 bases, with 10 bases between.

This chain links TRBV2 with TRBJ1-2, with no clear D. Trimming cost V 7 bases and J 4 bases, with 7 bases left between them. Germline loops: CDR1 SNHLY, CDR2 FYNNEI. This CDR3 contains 11 residues. The chain's CDR3 is CASKGGYGYTF. CDR3 in DNA: TGTGCCAGCAAGGGAGGCTATGGCTACACCTTC.

The table lists this clonotype with many counts. The V call is TRBV7-2, the J call TRBJ2-3, with 8 positions matching TRBD2. Germline trimming cut 1 base from V and 2 bases from J; bases unmatched to any gene: 8. From germline, CDR1 is SGHTA and CDR2 FQGNSA. CDR3 size: 17 residues. The CDR3 loop is CASSLDVRGASTDTQYF. CDR3 coding DNA: TGTGCCAGCAGCTTAGATGTGCGGGGGGCTTCCACAGATACGCAGTATTTT.

This clonotype was counted only a few times. The V and J genes are TRBV12-3 or TRBV12-4 and TRBJ1-2; D is possibly TRBD1 (5 bases). This CDR3 has 14 amino acids. Trimming removed 2 bases at V and 12 bases at J, with 19 bases between. Here the CDR3 DNA reads TGTGCCAGCAGTTTACCCGGAGCAGGGACTAACCACACCTTC. Its translation is CASSLPGAGTNHTF.

The chain has TRBV20-1 and TRBJ1-6; D remains ambiguous. CDR3 length: 12 amino acids. Trimming stripped 2 bases from V and 5 bases from J, with 4 bases between. Per germline, CDR1 DFQATT and CDR2 SNEGSKA (reference sequence). CDR3 bases: TGCAGTGCTAGACAACATAATTCACCCCTCCACTTT. Encoded protein: CSARQHNSPLHF.

Only a few counts were recorded for this clonotype. One end of the junction does not line up with germline, which may come from a read error. The chain combines TRBV29-1 with TRBJ2-1; 10 positions match TRBD2. This CDR3 has 15 residues. CDR1 and CDR2 (germline): SQVTM, ANQGSEA. The CDR3 spells CSVEVIAGGGNEQFF. For the CDR3, the DNA is TGCAGCGTCGAAGTTATAGCGGGAGGAGGCAATGAGCAGTTCTTC.

This chain connects TRBV28 to TRBJ1-5; D possibly corresponds to TRBD1 (5 bases). Germline V CDR1 and CDR2: MDHEN, SYDVKM. The CDR3 runs to 17 residues. V was shortened by 3 bases and J by 2 bases, with 17 bases between the two germline ends. This chain's CDR3 is CASSFPAGGGGNQPQHF. The CDR3 nucleotides are TGTGCCAGCAGTTTCCCTGCGGGGGGGGGGGGCAATCAGCCCCAGCATTTT.

CDR3 bases: TGTGCCAGCAGTGAAGCGCTTCCCGGGGAGCTGTTTTTT. Protein product: CASSEALPGELFF. J is TRBJ2-2 and V is TRBV2; no reliable D call. Germline V gene data show CDR1 as SNHLY and CDR2 as FYNNEI. V lost 0 bases and J lost 6, with 5 bases in between. This CDR3 spans 13 amino acids.

This clonotype showed up just a few times. V is TRBV30 and J is TRBJ2-2, with TRBD1 identical over 8 bases. Germline lookup yields CDR1 GTSNPN and CDR2 SVGIG (reference sequence). The ends lost 3 bases at V and 5 bases at J; junction bases unmatched: 2. This CDR3 comprises 13 residues. The chain's CDR3 is CAWSDRGTGELFF. CDR3 sequence (DNA): TGTGCCTGGAGCGACAGGGGAACCGGGGAGCTGTTTTTT.

The chain joins TRBV10-3 to TRBJ2-7; D possibly uses TRBD1 or TRBD2 (5 bases each). Germline assignment: CDR1 ENHRY and CDR2 SYGVKD. The CDR3 contains 14 residues. Trimming shortened V by 6 bases and J by 3 bases, and 15 bases separated the two germline ends. The CDR3 DNA is TGTGCCATCAGCAGTACCGGGACGGACTACGAGCAGTACTTC. Translating it yields CAISSTGTDYEQYF.

Many counts were recorded for this clonotype. The CDR3 bases are TGTGCCAGCAGCTTCAGACAGGGTCGGGAGACCCAGTACTTC. Translated, it gives CASSFRQGRETQYF. The chain is built from TRBV7-8 and TRBJ2-5, with TRBD1 identical over 7 bases. Trimming cost V 3 bases and J 5 bases; bases outside gene matches: 6. CDR1 and CDR2 (germline): SGHVS, FQNEAQ. The CDR3 is 14 amino acids.

This clonotype has a count of ten or more. The chain recombines TRBV7-2 with TRBJ2-7, with 7 positions matching TRBD1. The germline V gene has CDR1 SGHTA and CDR2 FQGNSA. The CDR3 covers 17 residues. Trimming at V came to 1 base and at J to 4 bases, leaving 13 bases not matched to a gene. CDR3 coding DNA: TGTGCCAGCAGCTTAGTAATCGACAGGGTAATAGAGTACGAGCAGTACTTC. Translation: CASSLVIDRVIEYEQYF.

This clonotype showed up many times. The chain uses TRBV5-1 and TRBJ1-6, with a weak D call TRBD1 (5 bases). The length of the CDR3 is 14 residues. CDR1 and CDR2 (germline): SGHRS, YFSETQ. V was clipped by 1 base and J by 8 bases, with 10 bases between them. CDR3 loop: CASSLPGTHSPLHF. Written as DNA, the CDR3 is TGCGCCAGCAGCTTGCCAGGGACGCATTCACCCCTCCACTTT.

CDR3 nucleotides: TGTGCCAGCAGGAGGACCTTGAACACTGAAGCTTTCTTT. Protein: CASRRTLNTEAFF. The J gene is TRBJ1-1, the V gene TRBV28; D gene unclear. Trimming took 6 bases from V and 0 from J, leaving 8 bases between them. The CDR3 is 13 residues long. CDR1 and CDR2 from the germline V gene are MDHEN and SYDVKM. Based on the CDR3 plus reference TRBV28 and TRBJ1-1, the full variable domain is DVKVTQSSRYLVKRTGEKVFLECVQDMDHENMFWYRQDPGLGLRLIYFSYDVKMKEKGDIPEGYSVSREKKERFSLILESASTNQTSMYLCASRRTLNTEAFFGQGTRLTVV.

This sequence joins TRBV29-1 and TRBJ2-7; TRBD2 is a possible D gene (6 bases). From germline, CDR1 is SQVTM and CDR2 ANQGSEA. The CDR3 is made up of 12 amino acids. The V end was cut by 4 bases, the J end by 7 bases, with 14 bases between. The chain's CDR3 is CSVGAGPSEQYF. The CDR3 DNA sequence: TGCAGCGTTGGTGCGGGGCCCTCGGAGCAGTACTTC.

This clonotype has just a few counts. This chain links TRBV7-2 with TRBJ1-6; TRBD1 might be the D (5 bases). CDR3 size: 15 residues. Trimming removed 5 bases at V and 7 bases at J, with 15 bases between. Germline CDR1 and CDR2: SGHTA and FQGNSA. The CDR3 loop reads CASSHRQRANSPLHF. DNA of the CDR3: TGTGCCAGCAGCCACAGACAGCGGGCGAATTCACCCCTCCACTTT.

This clonotype was counted ten times or more. This chain uses TRBV7-2 with TRBJ2-7; 14 bases align to TRBD2. Germline CDR1 reads SGHTA; CDR2 reads FQGNSA. The CDR3 is made up of 15 amino acids. J lost 7 bases, V lost 4 bases, and 6 bases had no gene match. CDR3 loop: CASSSGGLAGVEQYF. CDR3 DNA: TGTGCCAGCAGCTCCGGGGGACTAGCGGGAGTTGAGCAGTACTTC.

Only a few counts were recorded for this clonotype. This sequence joins TRBV7-2 and TRBJ2-3, with no clear D. Germline loops: CDR1 SGHTA, CDR2 FQGNSA. The CDR3 has 13 residues. V was cut by 3 bases and J by 2 bases, with 6 bases left in between. Written as DNA, the CDR3 is TGTGCCAGCAGCTTTGGCAACACAGATACGCAGTATTTT. It is translated as CASSFGNTDTQYF. Looking up the rest from reference TRBV7-2 and TRBJ2-3 gives the full variable domain: GAGVSQSPSNKVTEKGKDVELRCDPISGHTALYWYRQSLGQGLEFLIYFQGNSAPDKSGLPSDRFSAERTGGSVSTLTIQRTQQEDSAVYLCASSFGNTDTQYFGPGTRLTVL.

V is TRBV2 and J is TRBJ2-2, with no clear D. CDR1 SNHLY and CDR2 FYNNEI come from the germline V gene. The CDR3 spans 15 residues. Trimming cost V 7 bases and J 7 bases, with 19 bases left between them. The CDR3 nucleotides are TGTGCCAGCACTCCTCTAACTGGGCGGTTCGGGGAGCTGTTTTTT. The encoded protein is CASTPLTGRFGELFF.

This clonotype turned up a few times. The J gene is TRBJ2-3, the V gene TRBV7-8; the match to TRBD2 covers 7 bases. This CDR3 region has 14 residues. Germline loops: CDR1 SGHVS, CDR2 FQNEAQ. V trimming: 5 bases; J trimming: 5 bases; junction bases outside the gene matches: 7. The CDR3 loop reads CASSPGGSEDTQYF. The CDR3 coding sequence is TGTGCCAGCAGCCCCGGGGGGTCCGAAGATACGCAGTATTTT.

This clonotype showed up just a few times. The gene calls are TRBV11-2 and TRBJ2-7; no clear D. The V gene lost 5 bases and the J gene lost 0 bases, with 11 bases spanning the gap. The CDR3 is 14 residues long. The germline gives CDR1 SGHAT, CDR2 FQNNGV. In DNA form, the CDR3 reads TGTGCCAGCAGCCACGGTTGGAGCTCCTACGAGCAGTACTTC. As protein: CASSHGWSSYEQYF.